The entry below describes one TCR beta chain. The antigen is unknown. The sample is drawn from a study of shared clonotypes between healthy human individuals. Study overall: Researchers assigned three CD4 naive, three CD4 memory, two CD8 naive and one CD8 memory plate to each donor. Findings and limits, study-wide: Exclusively blood specimens were collected; tissue repertoires likely differ. Enrolling few donors narrowed the genetic and exposure-history diversity that was represented.

Terminally differentiated effector memory CD45RA+ cells were left out of the naive CD8 fraction, which was CD45RO-negative and positively selected for CCR7. Donors had no recently reported acute infections or vaccinations and were HIV-negative. Method: immunoSEQ multiplex PCR; TCRdb's copy keeps in-frame clones and lacks some. The sample yields some 1,900,000 clones, approximately 95% seen once. V lost 1 base and J lost 7, with 9 bases in between. This CDR3 has 13 residues. Germline assignment: CDR1 SGHDT and CDR2 YYEEEE. The rearrangement uses TRBV5-6 and TRBJ2-1; D ambiguous. The TCR originated in a man between 18 and 29 years old in good health. Sequencing input: naive CD8+ T cells sorted from blood. CDR3 DNA: TGTGCCAGCAGCTTGCCTTTGGGAAATGAGCAGTTCTTC. Residues: CASSLPLGNEQFF.